Listed here are 20 T cell receptor beta chains from one sample, sequenced in a study of blood T cell repertoires in COVID-19. Sequenced by immunoSEQ multiplex PCR; TCRdb stores in-frame clones only, minus some. The profile shows roughly 200,000 clones, around 80% of them singletons. The sequenced material came from peripheral blood. All receptors derive from a woman in her thirties with COVID-19, enrolled during active disease.

This clone was observed a few times. The rearrangement joins TRBV7-9 to TRBJ2-1; 7 bases match TRBD2. Germline trimming cut 3 bases from V and 1 base from J; bases unmatched to any gene: 12. Germline V lookup: CDR1 SEHNR, CDR2 FQNEAQ (reference sequence). The CDR3 runs 18 residues. The CDR3 protein is CASSFWVGGSRSYNEQFF. CDR3 nucleotide sequence: TGTGCCAGCAGCTTCTGGGTGGGGGGGAGTCGGTCCTACAATGAGCAGTTCTTC.

V usage is TRBV18 and J usage is TRBJ2-5; 8 nucleotides align to TRBD2. Unmatched junction bases numbered 7, after V lost 3 bases and J lost 4 bases. This CDR3 contains 15 residues. Germline V gives CDR1 KGHSH, CDR2 LQKENI. The CDR3 region is CASSPPTSVGETQYF. The CDR3 nucleotides are TGTGCCAGCTCACCGCCGACTAGCGTAGGAGAGACCCAGTACTTC.

J is TRBJ1-3 and V is TRBV27; D unresolved. There are 15 residues in the CDR3. Trimming left V 6 bases short and J 0 bases short, with 12 bases between. Germline lookup yields CDR1 MNHEY and CDR2 SMNVEV (reference sequence). The DNA for the CDR3 is TGTGCCAGCAGCAAGCTCCTGAGCTCTGGAAACACCATATATTTT. It yields the protein CASSKLLSSGNTIYF.

V usage is TRBV18 and J usage is TRBJ1-4, with TRBD1 as a possible D gene (6 bases). This CDR3 has 15 amino acids. CDR1 is KGHSH and CDR2 is LQKENI in the germline V gene. V was clipped by 1 base and J by 8 bases, with 14 bases between them. The CDR3 protein is CASSPQQQGGEKLFF. The CDR3 DNA reads as TGTGCCAGCTCACCACAACAACAGGGTGGGGAAAAACTGTTTTTT.

The chain employs TRBV24-1 and TRBJ2-5; 8 bases are a match to TRBD1. The CDR3 is 14 amino acids. Looked up from germline, CDR1 is KGHDR and CDR2 is SFDVKD. The trim removed 4 bases at V and 5 bases at J, leaving 5 bases unmatched. The CDR3 region has the DNA TGTGCCACCAGTGACCCGACAGGGGTGGAGACCCAGTACTTC. Residues: CATSDPTGVETQYF.

This clone was found once. This sequence joins TRBV12-5 and TRBJ2-3; 7 nucleotides agree with TRBD2. V dropped 3 bases and J dropped 3; count of bases not matched to a gene: 3. This CDR3 has 14 residues. In germline, CDR1 is LGHNT, CDR2 FRNRAP. The CDR3 DNA sequence: TGTGCTAGTGGTTTCTGGGGGGGTACAGATACGCAGTATTTT. Amino acid sequence: CASGFWGGTDTQYF.

The chain uses TRBV29-1 and TRBJ1-1, with D tentatively TRBD1 (6 bases). The CDR3 totals 13 residues. V lost 6 bases to trimming and J lost 5 bases, with 16 bases between them. Germline values: CDR1 SQVTM, CDR2 ANQGSEA. Here the CDR3 reads CSVLTGRGTEAFF. The DNA of the CDR3 is TGCAGCGTCTTAACAGGGAGGGGTACTGAAGCTTTCTTT.

This chain connects TRBV9 to TRBJ2-1; 11 positions match TRBD2. CDR1 is SGDLS, CDR2 YYNGEE, per germline. After removal of 3 bases from V and 15 bases from J, the junction contained 11 bases not matched to a gene. This CDR3 spans 14 amino acids. CDR3: CASSGSGGADPPFF. CDR3 nucleotides: TGTGCCAGCAGCGGTAGCGGGGGGGCCGATCCTCCGTTCTTC.

This chain links TRBV2 with TRBJ1-2, with D possibly matching TRBD1 (5 bases). The CDR3 has 12 residues. From germline, CDR1 is SNHLY and CDR2 FYNNEI. The germline V and J ends were trimmed by 2 bases and 8 bases, with 9 bases remaining between them. As DNA, the CDR3 is TGTGCCAGCAGTGAAAGGGGTTGGGGCTACACCTTC. This translates into CASSERGWGYTF. The full variable domain, rest sourced from reference TRBV2 and TRBJ1-2, is EPEVTQTPSHQVTQMGQEVILRCVPISNHLYFYWYRQILGQKVEFLVSFYNNEISEKSEIFDDQFSVERPDGSNFTLKIRSTKLEDSAMYFCASSERGWGYTFGSGTRLTVV.

The chain couples TRBV29-1 to TRBJ2-5; a possible D gene is TRBD1 (7 bases). Germline values: CDR1 SQVTM, CDR2 ANQGSEA. Trimming left V 8 bases short and J 9 bases short, with 22 bases between. The CDR3 has 13 residues. The CDR3 sequence is CSYNRGDREAQYF. CDR3 DNA sequence: TGCAGCTATAACAGGGGAGATAGGGAGGCCCAGTACTTC.

The chain carries TRBV9 and TRBJ2-3; 8 nucleotides match TRBD2. The CDR3 is 17 residues long. The germline CDR1 and CDR2 sequences are SGDLS and YYNGEE. V gave up 0 bases and J gave up 0 bases; unmatched junction bases: 6. The DNA for the CDR3 is TGTGCCAGCAGCGTAGTGGCGGGGGGTCTGAGCACAGATACGCAGTATTTT. This gives the protein CASSVVAGGLSTDTQYF.

This clone came up a few times. J is TRBJ1-5 and V is TRBV7-2, with unresolved D. This CDR3 has 13 amino acids. V lost 0 bases to trimming and J lost 7 bases, with 7 bases between them. Germline CDR1 SGHTA, CDR2 FQGNSA. CDR3 region: CASSLAGEQPQHF. The CDR3 DNA follows: TGTGCCAGCAGCTTAGCCGGGGAACAGCCCCAGCATTTT.

The gene calls are TRBV19 and TRBJ2-3, with 9 nucleotides matching TRBD2. This CDR3 comprises 18 residues. Trimming cost V 3 bases and J 0 bases; bases outside gene matches: 10. Germline lookup yields CDR1 LNHDA and CDR2 SQIVND (reference sequence). CDR3 amino acids: CASSILASGKTSTDTQYF. The CDR3 DNA follows: TGTGCCAGTAGTATTCTGGCTAGCGGGAAAACTAGCACAGATACGCAGTATTTT.

This sequence joins TRBV6-5 and TRBJ1-2, with 8 bases aligning to TRBD1. The CDR3 spans 15 residues. V lost 5 bases and J lost 0; bases outside the gene matches: 5. Looked up from germline, CDR1 is MNHEY and CDR2 is SVGAGI. CDR3 protein: CASSTRQGPNYGYTF. The CDR3 nucleotides read TGTGCCAGCAGTACCCGACAGGGGCCTAACTATGGCTACACCTTC.

This clone was detected a few times. Other nucleotide sequences in the sample specify the same CDR3. The genes are TRBV9 and TRBJ2-2; 7 bases map to TRBD1. V lost 4 bases and J lost 0; bases outside the gene matches: 3. The CDR3 consists of 15 residues. Per the germline V gene, CDR1 is SGDLS and CDR2 is YYNGEE. DNA for the CDR3: TGTGCCAGCAGCCCGGGACAGCCGAACACCGGGGAGCTGTTTTTT. Its translation: CASSPGQPNTGELFF.

The gene calls are TRBV7-8 and TRBJ2-1, with 9 bases aligning to TRBD2. J was trimmed by 4 bases and V by 8 bases; bases with no gene match: 9. Germline CDR1 and CDR2: SGHVS and FQNEAQ. The length of the CDR3 is 15 residues. The CDR3 DNA follows: TGTGCCAGCGGGGGCGGGGGGGCCGTTTACAATGAGCAGTTCTTC. Translated: CASGGGGAVYNEQFF.

The chain recombines TRBV6-5 with TRBJ2-2; perhaps TRBD1 as D (5 bases). Germline V gives CDR1 MNHEY, CDR2 SVGAGI. Trimming left V 6 bases short and J 0 bases short, with 8 bases between. The CDR3 consists of 14 residues. CDR3 residues: CASSDSANTGELFF. CDR3 sequence (DNA): TGTGCCAGCAGCGACAGTGCGAACACCGGGGAGCTGTTTTTT.

This rearrangement joins TRBV24-1 to TRBJ2-5, with 12 bases that match TRBD1. The CDR3 is made up of 18 amino acids. CDR1 and CDR2 (germline): KGHDR, SFDVKD. J was trimmed by 5 bases and V by 2 bases; bases with no gene match: 11. The CDR3 DNA sequence: TGTGCCACCAGTGATTCGTACCCCGGGACAGGGGGCAGCGAGACCCAGTACTTC. Protein sequence: CATSDSYPGTGGSETQYF.

This clone was recorded once. The J gene is TRBJ1-5, the V gene TRBV19, with D perhaps TRBD1 (6 bases). The V end lost 0 bases, the J end lost 0 bases, and 12 bases lay between the germline ends. The germline CDR1 and CDR2 sequences are LNHDA and SQIVND (reference sequence). The CDR3 covers 17 residues. As DNA, the CDR3 is TGTGCCAGTAGTATAGAGGGCAGGGGACCTAGCAATCAGCCCCAGCATTTT. The encoded protein is CASSIEGRGPSNQPQHF.

This chain connects TRBV19 to TRBJ1-6, with D perhaps TRBD1 (6 bases). V was cut by 4 bases and J by 3 bases, with 13 bases left in between. CDR1 and CDR2 (germline): LNHDA, SQIVND (reference sequence). The length of the CDR3 is 16 residues. CDR3 residues: CASSTEDSIYNSPLHF. CDR3 DNA: TGTGCCAGTAGTACTGAGGACAGCATCTATAATTCACCCCTCCACTTT. The full variable domain, with the rest looked up from reference TRBV19 and TRBJ1-6, is DGGITQSPKYLFRKEGQNVTLSCEQNLNHDAMYWYRQDPGQGLRLIYYSQIVNDFQKGDIAEGYSVSREKKESFPLTVTSAQKNPTAFYLCASSTEDSIYNSPLHFGNGTRLTVT.